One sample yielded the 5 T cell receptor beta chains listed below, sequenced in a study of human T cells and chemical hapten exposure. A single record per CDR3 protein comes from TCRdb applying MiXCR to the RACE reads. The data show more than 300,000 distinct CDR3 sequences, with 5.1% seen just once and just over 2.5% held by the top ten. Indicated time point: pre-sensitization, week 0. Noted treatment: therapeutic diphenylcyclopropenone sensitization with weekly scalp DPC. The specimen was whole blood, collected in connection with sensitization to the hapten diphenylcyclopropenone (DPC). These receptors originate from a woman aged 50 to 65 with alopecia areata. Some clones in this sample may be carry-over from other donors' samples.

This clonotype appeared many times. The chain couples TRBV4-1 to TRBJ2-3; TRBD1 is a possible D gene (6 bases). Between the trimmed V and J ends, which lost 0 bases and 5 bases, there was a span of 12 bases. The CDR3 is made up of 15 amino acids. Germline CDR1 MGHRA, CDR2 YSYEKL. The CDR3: CASSQEEAQGDTQYF. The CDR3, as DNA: TGCGCCAGCAGCCAAGAAGAGGCACAGGGAGATACGCAGTATTTT.

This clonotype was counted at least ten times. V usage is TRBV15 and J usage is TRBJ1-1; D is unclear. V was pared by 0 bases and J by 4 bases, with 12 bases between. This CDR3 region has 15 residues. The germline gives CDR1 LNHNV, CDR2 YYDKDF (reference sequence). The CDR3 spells CATSRDLGSTTEAFF. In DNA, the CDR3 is TGTGCCACCAGCAGAGATCTGGGCTCAACCACTGAAGCTTTCTTT.

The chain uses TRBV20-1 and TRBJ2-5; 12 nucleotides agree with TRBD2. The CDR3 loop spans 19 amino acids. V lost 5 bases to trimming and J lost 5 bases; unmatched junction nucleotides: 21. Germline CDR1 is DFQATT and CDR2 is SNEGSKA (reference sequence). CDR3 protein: CSASRTSGIFAVVPETQYF. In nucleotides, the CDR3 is TGCAGTGCTTCCCGGACTAGCGGGATTTTCGCGGTTGTTCCTGAGACCCAGTACTTC.

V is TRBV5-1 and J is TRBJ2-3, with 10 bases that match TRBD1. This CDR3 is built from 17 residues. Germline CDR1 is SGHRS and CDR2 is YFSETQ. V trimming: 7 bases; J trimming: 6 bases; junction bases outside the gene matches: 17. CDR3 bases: TGCGCCAGCGGCCCTTCCCGGGACAGGGGAGAAAGCGATACGCAGTATTTT. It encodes CASGPSRDRGESDTQYF.

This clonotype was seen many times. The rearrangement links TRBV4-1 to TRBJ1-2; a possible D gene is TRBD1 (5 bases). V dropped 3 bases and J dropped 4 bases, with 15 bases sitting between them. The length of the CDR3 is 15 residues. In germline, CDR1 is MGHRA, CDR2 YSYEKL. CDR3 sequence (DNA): TGCGCCAGCAGCCAGGAAGACAGTCAATCCTATGGCTACACCTTC. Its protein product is CASSQEDSQSYGYTF.